The clone carrying this TCR beta chain was seen only a few times. As yet, its antigen is unknown. Naive CD4+ cells had CD25+ Tregs removed. Germline-derived CDR1 and CDR2 are LGHDT and YNNKEL (reference sequence). CDR3 length equals 14 residues. Unmatched junction bases numbered 9, after V lost 6 bases and J lost 10 bases. Constant-region reverse primers amplified full-length variable regions, followed by semi-nested Nested Universal Primer A PCR. TCRdb used MiXCR to reprocess the 5' RACE reads, holding one entry per CDR3 protein. The table has just over 60,000 distinct CDR3 sequences, nearly 30% seen once; the top ten hold over 2%. Regarding the study as a whole: Tumor-infiltrating Treg TCR alpha and beta sequences overlapped most with tumor naive CD4+ T cells, then blood naive. Tumor memory CD4+ T cell TCR gene usage clustered with blood and lymph node memory CD4+ cells and lymph node naive CD4+ cells.

The origin of this receptor is a female donor with breast cancer. The chain links TRBV3-1 to TRBJ1-6; 7 nucleotides match TRBD1. The sample consisted of tumor-infiltrating naive CD4+ T cells sorted from the breast tumor. The subset denotes: naive CD4+ T cells, CD4+CD45RA+CD25-. In DNA, the CDR3 is TGTGCCAGCAGTGACCAGACAGGGCGATCACCCCTCCACTTT. Translation: CASSDQTGRSPLHF.